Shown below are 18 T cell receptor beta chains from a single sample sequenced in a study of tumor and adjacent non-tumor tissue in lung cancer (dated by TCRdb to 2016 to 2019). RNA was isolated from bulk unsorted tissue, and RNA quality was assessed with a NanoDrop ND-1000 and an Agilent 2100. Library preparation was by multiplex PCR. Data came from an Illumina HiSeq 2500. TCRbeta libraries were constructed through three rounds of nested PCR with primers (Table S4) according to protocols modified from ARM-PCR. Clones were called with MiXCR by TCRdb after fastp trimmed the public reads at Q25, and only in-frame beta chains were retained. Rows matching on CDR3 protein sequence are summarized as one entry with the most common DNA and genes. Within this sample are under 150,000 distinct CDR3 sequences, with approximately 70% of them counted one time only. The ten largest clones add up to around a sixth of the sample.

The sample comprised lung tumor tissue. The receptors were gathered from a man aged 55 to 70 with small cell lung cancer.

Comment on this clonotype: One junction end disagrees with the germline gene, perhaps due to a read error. CDR3 nucleotides: TGTGCCAGTGGACTAGCGGGAGCCACCGGGGAGCTGGTTTTT. Protein product: CASGLAGATGELVF. The genes are TRBV11-2 and TRBJ2-2, with 13 positions matching TRBD2. Germline V lookup: CDR1 SGHAT, CDR2 FQNNGV. The CDR3 totals 14 residues.

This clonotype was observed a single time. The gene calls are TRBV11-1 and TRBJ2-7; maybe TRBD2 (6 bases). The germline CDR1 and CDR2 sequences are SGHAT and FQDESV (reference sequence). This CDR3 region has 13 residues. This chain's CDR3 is CVSSMTDYHEQYV. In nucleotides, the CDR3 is TGTGTCAGCAGCATGACGGACTATCACGAGCAGTACGTC.

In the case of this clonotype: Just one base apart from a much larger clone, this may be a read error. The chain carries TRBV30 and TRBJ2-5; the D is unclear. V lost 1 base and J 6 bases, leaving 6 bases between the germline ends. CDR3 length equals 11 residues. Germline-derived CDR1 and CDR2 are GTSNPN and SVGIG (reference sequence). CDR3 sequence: CAWSASKTQYF. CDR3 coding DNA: TGTGCCTGGAGTGCGTCAAAGACCCAGTACTTC. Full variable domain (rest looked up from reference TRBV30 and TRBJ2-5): SQTIHQWPATLVQPVGSPLSLECTVEGTSNPNLYWYRQAAGRGLQLLFYSVGIGQISSEVPQNLSASRPQDRQFILSSKKLLLSDSGFYLCAWSASKTQYFGPGTRLLVL.

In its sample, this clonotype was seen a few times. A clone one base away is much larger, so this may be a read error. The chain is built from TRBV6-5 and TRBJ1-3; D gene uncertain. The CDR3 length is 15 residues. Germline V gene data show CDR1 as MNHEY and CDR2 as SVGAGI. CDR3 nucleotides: TGTGCCAGCAGTTACGGGCCTCCTCCTGGAAACACCATGTATTTT. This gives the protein CASSYGPPPGNTMYF.

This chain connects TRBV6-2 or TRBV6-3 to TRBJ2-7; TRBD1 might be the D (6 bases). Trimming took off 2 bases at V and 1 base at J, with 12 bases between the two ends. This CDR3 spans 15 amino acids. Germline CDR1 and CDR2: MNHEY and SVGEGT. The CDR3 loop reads CASSYHGQNSYEQYF. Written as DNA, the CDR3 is TGTGCCAGCAGTTACCACGGACAGAATTCCTACGAGCAGTACTTC.

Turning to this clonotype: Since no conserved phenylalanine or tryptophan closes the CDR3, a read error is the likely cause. The CDR3 sequence is CNVEGQGSADFVTQYL. CDR3 nucleotides: TGCAACGTTGAGGGACAGGGGTCTGCGGATTTTGTGACCCAGTACCTC. The chain recombines TRBV29-1 with TRBJ2-5, with 10 bases that match TRBD1. This CDR3 is built from 16 residues. Germline CDR1 and CDR2: SQVTM and ANQGSEA.

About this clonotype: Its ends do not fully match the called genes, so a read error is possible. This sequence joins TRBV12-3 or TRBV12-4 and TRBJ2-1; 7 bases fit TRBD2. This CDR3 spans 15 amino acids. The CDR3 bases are TGTGTCAGCAGCTCCCCGTGGGGGGGTAGGAATGAGCAGTTCTTC. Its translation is CVSSSPWGGRNEQFF.

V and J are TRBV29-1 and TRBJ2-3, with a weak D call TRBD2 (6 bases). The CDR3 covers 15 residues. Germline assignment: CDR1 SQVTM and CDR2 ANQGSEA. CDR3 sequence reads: CCASWQRMGLDTQYF. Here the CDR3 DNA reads TGCTGCGCCTCCTGGCAGCGGATGGGACTAGATACGCAGTATTTT.

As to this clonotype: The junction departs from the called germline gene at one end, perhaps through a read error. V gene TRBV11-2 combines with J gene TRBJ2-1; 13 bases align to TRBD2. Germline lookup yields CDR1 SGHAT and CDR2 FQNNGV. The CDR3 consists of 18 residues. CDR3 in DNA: TGTGCCGGCAGCTACTACACCCGAGGACTAGCGGGGGTCAATGAGCAGTTCTTC. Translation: CAGSYYTRGLAGVNEQFF.

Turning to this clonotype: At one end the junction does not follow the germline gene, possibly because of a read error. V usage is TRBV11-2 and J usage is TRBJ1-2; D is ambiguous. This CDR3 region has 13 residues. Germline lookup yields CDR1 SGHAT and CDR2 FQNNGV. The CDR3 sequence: CASCLYDDYGYTF. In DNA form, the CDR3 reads TGTGCCAGCTGCTTATACGATGATTATGGCTATACCTTC.

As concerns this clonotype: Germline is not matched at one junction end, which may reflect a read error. For the CDR3, the DNA is TGTGCCGGCAGTTTAGCCCGACTAGCAGGAGTGTACGAGCAGTACTTC. Encoded protein: CAGSLARLAGVYEQYF. This chain uses TRBV12-3 or TRBV12-4 with TRBJ2-7; 7 bases fit TRBD2. CDR3 size: 16 residues.

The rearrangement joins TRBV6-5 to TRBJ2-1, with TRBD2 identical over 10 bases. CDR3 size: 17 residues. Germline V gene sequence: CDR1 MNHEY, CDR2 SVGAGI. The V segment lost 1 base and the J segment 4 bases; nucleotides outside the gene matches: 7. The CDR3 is CASSYLIWGLAYNEQFF. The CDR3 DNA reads TGTGCCAGCAGTTACTTGATCTGGGGACTAGCGTACAATGAGCAGTTCTTC.

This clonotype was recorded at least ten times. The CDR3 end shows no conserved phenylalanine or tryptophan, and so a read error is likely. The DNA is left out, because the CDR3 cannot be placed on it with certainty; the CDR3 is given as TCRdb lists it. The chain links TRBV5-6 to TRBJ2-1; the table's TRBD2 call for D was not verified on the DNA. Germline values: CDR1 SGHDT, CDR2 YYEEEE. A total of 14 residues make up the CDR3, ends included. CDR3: CASSLGQTEAGGTS.

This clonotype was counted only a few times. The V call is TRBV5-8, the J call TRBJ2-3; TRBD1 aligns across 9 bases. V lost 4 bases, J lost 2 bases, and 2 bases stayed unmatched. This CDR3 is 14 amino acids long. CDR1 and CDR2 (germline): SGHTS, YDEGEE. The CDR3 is CASSGTGITDTQYF. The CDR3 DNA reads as TGTGCCAGCAGCGGGACAGGGATCACAGATACGCAGTATTTT.

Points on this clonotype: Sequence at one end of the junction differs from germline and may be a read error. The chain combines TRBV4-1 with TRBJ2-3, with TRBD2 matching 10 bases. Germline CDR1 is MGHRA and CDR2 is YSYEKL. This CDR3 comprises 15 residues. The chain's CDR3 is CVSSQELAGVRTQYF. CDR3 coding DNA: TGCGTCAGCAGCCAAGAGCTAGCGGGAGTAAGGACGCAGTATTTT.

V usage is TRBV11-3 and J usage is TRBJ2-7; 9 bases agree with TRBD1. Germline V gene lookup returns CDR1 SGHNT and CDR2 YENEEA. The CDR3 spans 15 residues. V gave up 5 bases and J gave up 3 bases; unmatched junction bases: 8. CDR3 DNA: TGTGCCAGCAGCCGACCCGGGACAGGGTTCTACGAGCAGTACTTC. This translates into CASSRPGTGFYEQYF.

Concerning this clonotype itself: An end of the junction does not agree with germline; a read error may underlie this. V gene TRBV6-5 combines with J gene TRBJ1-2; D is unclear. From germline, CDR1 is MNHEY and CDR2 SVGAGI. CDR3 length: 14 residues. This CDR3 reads CASSYFPHVYGYTF. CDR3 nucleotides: TGTGCCAGCAGCTACTTCCCGCATGTCTATGGCTACACCTTC.

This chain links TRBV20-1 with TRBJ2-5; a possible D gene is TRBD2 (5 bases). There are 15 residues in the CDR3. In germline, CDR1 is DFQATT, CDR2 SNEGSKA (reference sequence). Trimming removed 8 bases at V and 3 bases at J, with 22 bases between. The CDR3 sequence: CSTNQRRALKETQYF. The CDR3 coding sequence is TGCAGTACTAATCAGCGGAGAGCTTTAAAAGAGACCCAGTACTTC.